The 5 T cell receptor beta chains reported below all come from one sample, sequenced in a study of T cell repertoires in cytomegalovirus infection. Each CDR3 protein is one row after TCRdb ran MiXCR on the reads. Among some 390,000 distinct CDR3 sequences, around a sixth were seen once, and the ten largest hold 7.5% to 9.5%. Sequenced input: PBMCs. The source is a human donor in good health (CMV status not recorded). Some clones in this sample may be carry-over from other donors' samples.

This clonotype was counted many times. The chain has TRBV7-9 and TRBJ1-6, with D perhaps TRBD1 (5 bases). The CDR3 contains 14 residues. Germline-derived CDR1 and CDR2 are SEHNR and FQNEAQ (reference sequence). V was trimmed by 7 bases and J by 3 bases, leaving 10 bases between them. CDR3 residues: CASTTDSYNSPLHF. The CDR3 coding sequence is TGTGCCAGCACCACTGACAGCTATAATTCACCCCTCCACTTT.

This clonotype was counted ten times or more. The chain has TRBV28 and TRBJ2-5; D unclear. With 5 bases removed from V and 3 bases from J, the gap between germline ends came to 16 bases. The CDR3 totals 15 residues. Germline CDR1 and CDR2: MDHEN and SYDVKM. DNA of the CDR3: TGTGCCAGCAGTCCTACCGTTGGTGAAGAAGAGACCCAGTACTTC. As protein: CASSPTVGEEETQYF.

This clonotype has only a few counts. This chain links TRBV7-9 with TRBJ2-7; D remains ambiguous. The CDR3 covers 12 residues. The germline V gene encodes CDR1 SEHNR and CDR2 FQNEAQ (reference sequence). V dropped 2 bases and J dropped 7 bases, with 9 bases sitting between them. CDR3 loop: CASSLPTWEQYF. CDR3 in DNA: TGTGCCAGCAGCTTACCGACATGGGAGCAGTACTTC.

There are a few counts of this clonotype. The V call is TRBV11-2, the J call TRBJ1-1; D is undetermined. CDR1 and CDR2 from the germline V gene are SGHAT and FQNNGV. This CDR3 has 13 amino acids. Trimming removed 6 bases at V and 5 bases at J, with 13 bases between. CDR3 loop: CASRISGWTEAFF. The CDR3 nucleotides are TGTGCCAGCAGGATCTCAGGATGGACTGAAGCTTTCTTT.

With regard to this clonotype: A much larger clone is a single base away; this may be a read error. The CDR3: CASSYGTSTDTQYF. The CDR3 DNA reads as TGTGCCAGCAGCTACGGGACTAGCACAGATACGCAGTATTTT. J is TRBJ2-3 and V is TRBV3-1; D may be TRBD2 (6 bases). Germline CDR1 and CDR2: LGHDT and YNNKEL (reference sequence). Trimming took off 5 bases at V and 0 bases at J, with 9 bases between the two ends. The length of the CDR3 is 14 residues.